The 18 T cell receptor beta chains below all came from one sample that was sequenced in a study of yellow fever vaccine responses in identical twins. TCRdb reprocessed the RT-PCR reads via MiXCR and lists one record per CDR3 protein. The table has approximately 13,000 distinct CDR3 sequences, roughly 81% seen once; the top ten hold around 1.5%. Sequenced material: T cells from blood (PBMCs), unsorted or a sorted subset (not recorded which), taken before or after yellow fever vaccination (not recorded which). The receptors stem from a woman between 18 and 30 years old who received the yellow fever vaccine.

This sequence joins TRBV7-2 and TRBJ1-1; D remains ambiguous. CDR1 is SGHTA, CDR2 FQGNSA, per germline. The CDR3 is 14 residues long. Trimming removed 5 bases from V and 4 bases from J, with 14 bases in between. CDR3 sequence (DNA): TGTGCCAGCAGCACTAGGGTGGAGAGCACTGAAGCTTTCTTT. Translation gives CASSTRVESTEAFF.

A single count supports this clonotype. The V call is TRBV7-9, the J call TRBJ2-7; D is perhaps TRBD1 or TRBD2 (5 bases each). CDR3 size: 13 residues. Looked up from germline, CDR1 is SEHNR and CDR2 is FQNEAQ (reference sequence). Deletions cut 4 bases from V and 0 bases from J, with 7 bases between. The CDR3 DNA follows: TGTGCCAGCAGCTCCGGGACCTCCTACGAGCAGTACTTC. Translation: CASSSGTSYEQYF.

V usage is TRBV13 and J usage is TRBJ2-1; TRBD2 aligns across 10 bases. This CDR3 is built from 16 residues. Looked up from germline, CDR1 is PRHDT and CDR2 is FYEKMQ (reference sequence). Unmatched junction bases numbered 14, after V lost 9 bases and J lost 6 bases. CDR3 bases: TGTGCCAGTGAATCGGTGTTAGCGGGAGGTCTCAATGAGCAGTTCTTC. Its translation is CASESVLAGGLNEQFF.

The chain couples TRBV24-1 to TRBJ1-2, with TRBD1 identical over 8 bases. This CDR3 has 14 residues. CDR1 KGHDR and CDR2 SFDVKD come from the germline V gene. J was trimmed by 7 bases and V by 4 bases; bases with no gene match: 7. Here the CDR3 DNA reads TGTGCCACCAGTGACGAACAGGGGGTAGGTGGCTACACCTTC. Translation: CATSDEQGVGGYTF.

The rearrangement uses TRBV29-1 and TRBJ2-1; 8 bases agree with TRBD2. The CDR3 has 11 residues. The J segment lost 9 bases and the V segment lost 6 bases, leaving 4 bases of the junction unmatched. Germline lookup yields CDR1 SQVTM and CDR2 ANQGSEA. CDR3 amino acids: CSVTSAGEQFF. The CDR3 nucleotides are TGCAGCGTGACTAGCGCCGGTGAGCAGTTCTTC.

In this sample, this clonotype turned up once. The V call is TRBV4-1, the J call TRBJ2-3; tentatively, D is TRBD1 (5 bases). CDR3 length: 14 residues. The V gene's germline CDR1 is MGHRA and CDR2 YSYEKL. Trimming pared 4 bases from V and 2 bases from J, leaving 10 bases between. Here the CDR3 reads CASSLDSSTDTQYF. The DNA for the CDR3 is TGCGCCAGCAGCCTAGACAGTTCCACAGATACGCAGTATTTT.

The J gene is TRBJ2-1, the V gene TRBV29-1; D unclear. The CDR3 is 13 amino acids. Trimming removed 1 base from V and 10 bases from J, with 14 bases in between. Germline lookup yields CDR1 SQVTM and CDR2 ANQGSEA. CDR3 amino acids: CSVEGLLPGEQFF. The CDR3 nucleotides read TGCAGCGTTGAAGGACTCCTCCCCGGGGAGCAGTTCTTC.

This chain uses TRBV2 with TRBJ1-3, with D possibly being TRBD1 (5 bases). Germline loops: CDR1 SNHLY, CDR2 FYNNEI. This CDR3 contains 12 residues. V gave up 4 bases and J gave up 10 bases, with 11 bases separating them. The CDR3 loop is CASSGGPTTIYF. CDR3 sequence (DNA): TGTGCCAGCAGTGGGGGACCAACGACCATATATTTT. The full variable domain, rest sourced from reference TRBV2 and TRBJ1-3, is EPEVTQTPSHQVTQMGQEVILRCVPISNHLYFYWYRQILGQKVEFLVSFYNNEISEKSEIFDDQFSVERPDGSNFTLKIRSTKLEDSAMYFCASSGGPTTIYFGEGSWLTVV.

There are a few counts of this clonotype. The V and J genes are TRBV5-4 and TRBJ2-3; D unresolved. CDR1 is SGHNT, CDR2 YYREEE, per germline (reference sequence). The ends were cut back, 4 bases at V and 6 bases at J, with 9 bases in the middle. The CDR3 totals 12 residues. The CDR3 here is CASSLPWDTQYF. CDR3 in DNA: TGTGCCAGCAGCCTGCCCTGGGATACGCAGTATTTT.

The chain has TRBV5-8 and TRBJ2-3; no clear D. Germline V CDR1 and CDR2: SGHTS, YDEGEE. CDR3 length equals 12 residues. Written as DNA, the CDR3 is TGTTCAATCACATCTTACACAGATACGCAGTATTTT. Translating it yields CSITSYTDTQYF.

This chain uses TRBV10-3 with TRBJ1-4; a possible D gene is TRBD1 (6 bases). V was trimmed by 0 bases and J by 8 bases, leaving 13 bases between them. The germline V gene encodes CDR1 ENHRY and CDR2 SYGVKD. CDR3 length: 15 amino acids. Here the CDR3 reads CAISESEQGEEKLFF. For the CDR3, the DNA is TGTGCCATCAGTGAGTCGGAACAGGGCGAGGAAAAACTGTTTTTT.

This chain links TRBV4-1 with TRBJ1-1, with 9 positions matching TRBD1. Germline lookup yields CDR1 MGHRA and CDR2 YSYEKL. V dropped 3 bases and J dropped 4; count of bases not matched to a gene: 6. The CDR3 runs to 15 residues. CDR3 in DNA: TGCGCCAGCAGCCATCCACAGGGGGCCGGCACTGAAGCTTTCTTT. Residues: CASSHPQGAGTEAFF.

In nucleotides, the CDR3 is TGTGCCAGTCAGGGGGCGAGAGCCTACAATGAGCAGTTCTTC. Residues: CASQGARAYNEQFF. The chain combines TRBV6-2 or TRBV6-3 with TRBJ2-1; 8 nucleotides line up with TRBD1. Germline assignment: CDR1 MNHEY and CDR2 SVGEGT. The CDR3 is 14 residues long. With V trimmed by 9 bases and J by 2 bases, 6 bases remained unmatched.

This clonotype was detected only once. The V call is TRBV10-3, the J call TRBJ1-1; D not certain. Germline CDR1 is ENHRY and CDR2 is SYGVKD. Trimming stripped 0 bases from V and 4 bases from J, with 12 bases between. The CDR3 runs 15 residues. The CDR3 DNA follows: TGTGCCATCAGTGAGTCGGATGGAGGGCGCACTGAAGCTTTCTTT. Residues: CAISESDGGRTEAFF.

The chain has TRBV7-3 and TRBJ2-6; TRBD2 aligns across 13 bases. V shed 6 bases, J shed 2 bases, and the junction held 4 bases outside the gene matches. The germline gives CDR1 SGHTA, CDR2 FQGTGA. The CDR3 consists of 17 residues. The CDR3 is CASRQLAGGTGANVLTF. The CDR3 nucleotides read TGTGCCAGCAGGCAACTAGCGGGAGGGACTGGGGCCAACGTCCTGACTTTC.

This chain joins TRBV9 and TRBJ1-1; D gene unclear. The CDR3 consists of 14 residues. Germline V gene sequence: CDR1 SGDLS, CDR2 YYNGEE. The V end lost 0 bases, the J end lost 3 bases, and 9 bases lay between the germline ends. This chain's CDR3 is CASSVEIGDTEAFF. The CDR3 DNA reads as TGTGCCAGCAGCGTAGAGATCGGGGACACTGAAGCTTTCTTT.

V is TRBV28 and J is TRBJ2-1; 10 positions agree with TRBD1. CDR3 length: 16 amino acids. CDR1 is MDHEN, CDR2 SYDVKM, per germline. V gave up 4 bases and J gave up 5 bases; unmatched junction bases: 8. CDR3: CASSSMGQGLHNEQFF. In nucleotides, the CDR3 is TGTGCCAGCAGTTCGATGGGACAGGGGTTGCACAATGAGCAGTTCTTC.

The gene calls are TRBV6-1 and TRBJ2-1; D gene unclear. V was clipped by 6 bases and J by 2 bases, with 17 bases between them. Looked up from germline, CDR1 is MNHNS and CDR2 is SASEGT. CDR3 length: 16 residues. The CDR3 sequence is CASRNPTDVAYNEQFF. In DNA, the CDR3 is TGTGCCAGCAGAAACCCTACGGACGTCGCCTACAATGAGCAGTTCTTC.